A selection of T cell receptor beta chains follows, all from one sample in a study of human T cells and chemical hapten exposure. MiXCR, applied by TCRdb to the RACE reads, yields one record per CDR3 protein. Among 180,000 or so distinct CDR3 sequences listed, more than 12% were seen once. This material consisted of whole blood, taken in connection with sensitization to the hapten diphenylcyclopropenone (DPC). These receptors were obtained from a woman aged 25 to 45 with alopecia areata. Some clones in this sample may be carry-over from other donors' samples. Each CDR3 is given with its conserved first and last residue. Each record gives: J gene, clone size, D gene, V gene, CDR3 protein, CDR3 DNA. The D gene is left open where the match is weak. A row's size may be missing; if present it is once, few, many or a size class.

>TRBJ1-1|few|.|TRBV20-1
CSARDRDEAFF
TGCAGTGCTAGAGATCGAGATGAAGCTTTCTTT
>TRBJ2-2|few|TRBD1|TRBV7-9
CATGTDRGPTGELFF
TGTGCCACCGGAACGGACAGGGGGCCGACCGGGGAGCTGTTTTTT
>TRBJ1-6|few|.|TRBV20-1
CSASGGGQKSPLHF
TGCAGTGCCAGTGGCGGGGGGCAAAAATCACCCCTCCACTTT
>TRBJ1-1|.|.|TRBV29-1
CSHFAPGEHEAFF
TGCAGCCATTTCGCCCCAGGGGAACATGAAGCTTTCTTT
>TRBJ2-7|.|.|TRBV6-6
CASSYIPLTGNSYEQYF
TGTGCCAGCAGTTACATCCCTCTAACAGGGAACTCCTACGAGCAGTACTTC
>TRBJ2-7|.|.|TRBV5-4
CASSLPPFSYEQYF
TGTGCCAGCAGCTTGCCCCCATTCTCCTACGAGCAGTACTTC
>TRBJ2-1|.|.|TRBV5-5
CASSWTAYQGNEQFF
TGTGCCAGCAGCTGGACAGCCTATCAGGGGAATGAGCAGTTCTTC
>TRBJ1-4|many|.|TRBV19
CASSMGSGVYASNEKLFF
TGTGCCAGTAGTATGGGATCGGGGGTTTACGCAAGTAATGAAAAACTGTTTTTT
>TRBJ1-2|.|.|TRBV5-1
CASSPGPVNYGYTF
TGCGCCAGCAGTCCAGGGCCAGTTAACTATGGCTACACCTTC
>TRBJ2-1|few|TRBD1|TRBV6-1
CASTQVWVTGPGEFF
TGTGCCAGCACCCAAGTGTGGGTGACAGGGCCCGGCGAGTTCTTC
>TRBJ2-7|many|.|TRBV20-1
CSASDSLQDEQYF
TGCAGTGCTAGCGACAGCCTGCAGGACGAGCAGTACTTC
>TRBJ1-4|.|TRBD1|TRBV4-3
CASSQDPPVQGANEKLFF
TGCGCCAGCAGCCAAGATCCCCCCGTCCAGGGGGCTAATGAAAAACTGTTTTTT
>TRBJ1-5|few|.|TRBV5-1
CASSWGDSNQPQHF
TGCGCCAGCAGCTGGGGTGATAGCAATCAGCCCCAGCATTTT
>TRBJ2-1|many|TRBD2|TRBV4-2
CASSPAGGEQFF
TGTGCCAGCAGCCCTGCGGGGGGTGAGCAGTTCTTC
>TRBJ2-1|many|TRBD2|TRBV5-4
CASSSITGLAGRNEQFF
TGTGCCAGCAGCTCCATAACGGGACTAGCGGGACGCAATGAGCAGTTCTTC
>TRBJ1-4|few|TRBD1|TRBV4-3
CASSQDKTGGGEKLFF
TGCGCCAGCAGCCAAGATAAGACAGGGGGGGGTGAAAAACTGTTTTTT
>TRBJ1-1|few|TRBD1|TRBV29-1
CSGLGQGWGTEAFF
TGCAGCGGCCTAGGACAGGGATGGGGCACTGAAGCTTTCTTT
>TRBJ1-2|.|TRBD1|TRBV29-1
CSVATGGNYGYTF
TGCAGCGTGGCGACAGGGGGGAACTATGGCTACACCTTC
>TRBJ2-2|few|.|TRBV5-6
CASSNPTGTMNTGELFF
TGTGCCAGCAGCAACCCCACCGGGACAATGAACACCGGGGAGCTGTTTTTT
>TRBJ1-6|.|.|TRBV6-1
CASSDSGLLGSYNSPLHF
TGTGCCAGCAGTGATTCAGGGCTCCTTGGCTCCTATAATTCACCCCTCCACTTT
>TRBJ1-1|many|.|TRBV29-1
CSVGNTEAFF
TGCAGCGTTGGGAACACTGAAGCTTTCTTT
>TRBJ2-3|.|.|TRBV28
CASSSPPIGDTQYF
TGTGCCAGCAGCAGCCCCCCGATCGGAGATACGCAGTATTTT
>TRBJ1-2|.|TRBD1|TRBV6-6
CASSWGQGIGKDYGYTF
TGTGCCAGCAGTTGGGGACAGGGGATCGGAAAGGACTATGGCTACACCTTC
>TRBJ2-6|many|TRBD1|TRBV29-1
CSVELTGGISGANVLTF
TGCAGCGTTGAACTGACAGGGGGAATCTCTGGGGCCAACGTCCTGACTTTC
>TRBJ1-5|few|.|TRBV7-9
CASSSHRDSNQPQHF
TGTGCCAGCAGCTCTCACAGGGATAGCAATCAGCCCCAGCATTTT
>TRBJ2-4|.|.|TRBV28
CASTSGERFTNIQYF
TGTGCCAGCACTTCAGGGGAGCGGTTTACTAACATTCAGTACTTC
>TRBJ1-5|many|.|TRBV28
CASNTYSNQPQHF
TGTGCCAGCAATACCTATAGCAATCAGCCCCAGCATTTT
>TRBJ2-5|few|TRBD2|TRBV12-3/TRBV12-4
CASSLIAGDQETQYF
TGTGCCAGCAGTCTAATAGCGGGGGACCAAGAGACCCAGTACTTC
>TRBJ2-5|few|TRBD1|TRBV19
CASSTMDREVETQYF
TGTGCCAGTAGTACGATGGACAGGGAAGTTGAGACCCAGTACTTC
>TRBJ2-5|.|TRBD2|TRBV4-3
CASSQDLAVAGLRAQYF
TGCGCCAGCAGCCAAGATCTCGCGGTAGCGGGGCTTAGGGCCCAGTACTTC
>TRBJ2-7|few|.|TRBV11-3
CASSLDNYEQYF
TGTGCCAGCAGCTTAGACAACTACGAGCAGTACTTC
>TRBJ1-1|.|TRBD1|TRBV7-2
CASSLGDRGRRLVEAFF
TGTGCCAGCAGCTTGGGCGACAGGGGGCGAAGGTTGGTTGAAGCTTTCTTT
>TRBJ2-6|.|TRBD1|TRBV3-1
CASHSAGTGVSGANVLTF
TGTGCCAGCCACTCCGCCGGGACAGGGGTTTCTGGGGCCAACGTCCTGACTTTC
>TRBJ1-5|.|.|TRBV2
CASSEAGPWNQPQRF
TGTGCCAGCAGTGAAGCCGGACCCTGGAATCAGCCCCAGCGTTTT
>TRBJ2-7|many|.|TRBV3-1
CASSQVRGSYEQYF
TGTGCCAGCAGCCAAGTGCGCGGATCCTACGAGCAGTACTTC
>TRBJ2-3|many|.|TRBV4-3
CASSQEGADTQYF
TGCGCCAGCAGCCAAGAAGGAGCAGATACGCAGTATTTT
>TRBJ2-2|few|.|TRBV5-1
CASRDGAAPNAGELFF
TGCGCCAGCAGGGACGGGGCCGCACCGAACGCCGGGGAGCTGTTTTTT
>TRBJ1-4|.|.|TRBV27
CASSWGGHPGSEKLFF
TGTGCCAGCAGTTGGGGTGGACACCCAGGGAGTGAAAAACTGTTTTTT
>TRBJ1-5|few|TRBD1|TRBV4-3
CASSQELDRGQPQHF
TGCGCCAGCAGCCAAGAATTGGACAGGGGCCAGCCCCAGCATTTT